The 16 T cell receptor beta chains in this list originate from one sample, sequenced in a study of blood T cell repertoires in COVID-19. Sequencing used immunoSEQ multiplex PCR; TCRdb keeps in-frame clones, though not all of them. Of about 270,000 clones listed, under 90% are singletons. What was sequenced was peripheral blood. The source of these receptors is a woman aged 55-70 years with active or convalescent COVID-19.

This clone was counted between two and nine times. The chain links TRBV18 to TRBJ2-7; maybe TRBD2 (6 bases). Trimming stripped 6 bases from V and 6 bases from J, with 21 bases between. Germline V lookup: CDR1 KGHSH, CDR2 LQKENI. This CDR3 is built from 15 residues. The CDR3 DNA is TGTGCCAGCTCTTTCACCGGGACTCTGGGCGGCGAGCAGTACTTC. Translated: CASSFTGTLGGEQYF. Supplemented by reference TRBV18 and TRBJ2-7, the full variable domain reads NAGVMQNPRHLVRRRGQEARLRCSPMKGHSHVYWYRQLPEEGLKFMVYLQKENIIDESGMPKERFSAEFPKEGPSILRIQQVVRGDSAAYFCASSFTGTLGGEQYFGPGTRLTVT.

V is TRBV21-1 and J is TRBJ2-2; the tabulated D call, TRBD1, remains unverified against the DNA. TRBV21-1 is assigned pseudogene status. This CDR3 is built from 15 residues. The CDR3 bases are TGTGCCAGCAGCAAGGGACAGGGAAGGTCCGGGGAGCTGTTTTTT. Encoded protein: CASSKGQGRSGELFF.

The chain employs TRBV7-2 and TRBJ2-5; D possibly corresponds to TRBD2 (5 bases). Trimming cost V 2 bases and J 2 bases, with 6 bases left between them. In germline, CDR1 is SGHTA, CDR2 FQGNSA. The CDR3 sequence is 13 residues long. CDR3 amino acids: CASSLRRQETQYF. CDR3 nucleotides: TGTGCCAGCAGCTTAAGGAGGCAAGAGACCCAGTACTTC. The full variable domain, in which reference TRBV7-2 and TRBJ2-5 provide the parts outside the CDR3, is GAGVSQSPSNKVTEKGKDVELRCDPISGHTALYWYRQSLGQGLEFLIYFQGNSAPDKSGLPSDRFSAERTGGSVSTLTIQRTQQEDSAVYLCASSLRRQETQYFGPGTRLLVL.

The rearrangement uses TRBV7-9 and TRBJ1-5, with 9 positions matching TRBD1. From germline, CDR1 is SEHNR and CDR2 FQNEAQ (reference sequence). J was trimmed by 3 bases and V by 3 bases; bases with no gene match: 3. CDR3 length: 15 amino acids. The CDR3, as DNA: TGTGCCAGCAGCTTCGGGACAGGGAACAATCAGCCCCAGCATTTT. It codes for CASSFGTGNNQPQHF. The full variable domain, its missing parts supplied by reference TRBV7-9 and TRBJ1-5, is DTGVSQNPRHKITKRGQNVTFRCDPISEHNRLYWYRQTLGQGPEFLTYFQNEAQLEKSRLLSDRFSAERPKGSFSTLEIQRTEQGDSAMYLCASSFGTGNNQPQHFGDGTRLSIL.

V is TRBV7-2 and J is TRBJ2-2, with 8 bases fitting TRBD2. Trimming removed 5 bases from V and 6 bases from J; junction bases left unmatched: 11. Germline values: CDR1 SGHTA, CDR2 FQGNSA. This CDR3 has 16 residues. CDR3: CASSLRGGGSSGELFF. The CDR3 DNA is TGTGCCAGCAGCCTCAGAGGCGGGGGGTCATCCGGGGAGCTGTTTTTT.

In nucleotides, the CDR3 is TGTGCCAGCGCCCTAACAGGGCACTATGGCTACACCTTC. Its protein product is CASALTGHYGYTF. The chain couples TRBV12-3 or TRBV12-4 to TRBJ1-2, with D perhaps matching TRBD1 (6 bases). Trimming cost V 8 bases and J 3 bases, with 13 bases left between them. The CDR3 loop spans 13 amino acids.

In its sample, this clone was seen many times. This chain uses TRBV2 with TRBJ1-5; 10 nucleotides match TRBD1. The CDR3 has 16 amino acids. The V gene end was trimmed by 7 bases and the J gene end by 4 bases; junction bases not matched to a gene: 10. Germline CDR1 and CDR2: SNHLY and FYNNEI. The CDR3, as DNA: TGTGCCAGCAACCGACAGGGGGCGAGGGCTAATCAGCCCCAGCATTTT. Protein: CASNRQGARANQPQHF. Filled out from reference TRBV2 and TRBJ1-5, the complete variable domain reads EPEVTQTPSHQVTQMGQEVILRCVPISNHLYFYWYRQILGQKVEFLVSFYNNEISEKSEIFDDQFSVERPDGSNFTLKIRSTKLEDSAMYFCASNRQGARANQPQHFGDGTRLSIL.

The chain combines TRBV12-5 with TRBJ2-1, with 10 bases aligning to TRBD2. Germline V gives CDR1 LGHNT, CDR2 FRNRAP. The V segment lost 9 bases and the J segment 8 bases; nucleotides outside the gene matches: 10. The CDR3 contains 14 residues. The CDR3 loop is CASSTSGAVDEQFF. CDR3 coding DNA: TGTGCTAGCTCCACTAGCGGGGCCGTGGATGAGCAGTTCTTC.

The DNA for the CDR3 is TGCGCCAGCAGCCAAGATTTCAGTTCCAGGGAGGGCAATCAGCCCCAGCATTTT. This gives the protein CASSQDFSSREGNQPQHF. The chain links TRBV4-1 to TRBJ1-5; D might be TRBD1 (5 bases). CDR3 length: 18 residues. Trimming pared 0 bases from V and 2 bases from J, leaving 17 bases between. CDR1 is MGHRA and CDR2 is YSYEKL in the germline V gene.

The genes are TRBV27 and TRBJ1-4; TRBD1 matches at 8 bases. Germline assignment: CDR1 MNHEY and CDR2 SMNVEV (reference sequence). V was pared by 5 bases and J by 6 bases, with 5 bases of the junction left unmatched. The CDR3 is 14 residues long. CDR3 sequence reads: CASSPLDRDEKLFF. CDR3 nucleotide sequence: TGTGCCAGCAGTCCGTTGGACAGGGATGAAAAACTGTTTTTT. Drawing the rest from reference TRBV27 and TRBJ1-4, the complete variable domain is EAQVTQNPRYLITVTGKKLTVTCSQNMNHEYMSWYRQDPGLGLRQIYYSMNVEVTDKGDVPEGYKVSRKEKRNFPLILESPSPNQTSLYFCASSPLDRDEKLFFGSGTQLSVL.

The CDR3 DNA reads as TGCGCCAGCAGCCGCCTTACCTGGACAGGCCCCTCACCCTCTGGGGCCAACGTCCTGACTTTC. Its protein is CASSRLTWTGPSPSGANVLTF. V gene TRBV4-1 combines with J gene TRBJ2-6; 7 nucleotides agree with TRBD1. The ends lost 4 bases at V and 0 bases at J; junction bases unmatched: 18. Per the germline V gene, CDR1 is MGHRA and CDR2 is YSYEKL. This CDR3 spans 21 amino acids.

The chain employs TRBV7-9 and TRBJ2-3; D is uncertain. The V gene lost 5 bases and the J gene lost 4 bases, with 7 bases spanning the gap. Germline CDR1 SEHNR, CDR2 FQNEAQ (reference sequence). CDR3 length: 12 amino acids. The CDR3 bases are TGTGCCAGCAGCCCCACATCAGATACGCAGTATTTT. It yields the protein CASSPTSDTQYF. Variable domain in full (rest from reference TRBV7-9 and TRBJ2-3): DTGVSQNPRHKITKRGQNVTFRCDPISEHNRLYWYRQTLGQGPEFLTYFQNEAQLEKSRLLSDRFSAERPKGSFSTLEIQRTEQGDSAMYLCASSPTSDTQYFGPGTRLTVL.

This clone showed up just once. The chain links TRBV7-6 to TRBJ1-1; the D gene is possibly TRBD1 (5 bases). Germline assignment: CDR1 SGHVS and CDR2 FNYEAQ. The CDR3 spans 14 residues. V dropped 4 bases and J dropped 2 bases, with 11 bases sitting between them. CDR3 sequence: CASSSTGLNTEAFF. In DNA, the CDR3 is TGTGCCAGCAGCTCCACAGGACTAAACACTGAAGCTTTCTTT.

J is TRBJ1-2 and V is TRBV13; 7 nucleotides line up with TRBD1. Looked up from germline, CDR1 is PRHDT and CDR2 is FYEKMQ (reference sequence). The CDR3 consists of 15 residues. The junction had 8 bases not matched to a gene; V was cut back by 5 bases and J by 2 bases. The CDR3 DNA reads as TGTGCCAGCAGCATCGGGACAGTACGGAACTATGGCTACACCTTC. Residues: CASSIGTVRNYGYTF.

The CDR3 is CASSLVGGQGNEQFF. The CDR3 nucleotides read TGTGCCAGCAGCTTAGTGGGGGGTCAAGGCAATGAGCAGTTCTTC. The chain joins TRBV7-2 to TRBJ2-1; perhaps TRBD2 as D (6 bases). Trimming cost V 1 base and J 6 bases, with 13 bases left between them. This CDR3 spans 15 amino acids. Germline V lookup: CDR1 SGHTA, CDR2 FQGNSA.

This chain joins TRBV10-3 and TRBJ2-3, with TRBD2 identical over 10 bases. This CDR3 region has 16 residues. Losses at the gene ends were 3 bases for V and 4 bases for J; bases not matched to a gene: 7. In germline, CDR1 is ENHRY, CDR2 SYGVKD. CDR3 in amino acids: CAISEGRLAGADTQYF. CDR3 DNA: TGTGCCATCAGTGAAGGTCGGCTAGCGGGGGCAGATACGCAGTATTTT.